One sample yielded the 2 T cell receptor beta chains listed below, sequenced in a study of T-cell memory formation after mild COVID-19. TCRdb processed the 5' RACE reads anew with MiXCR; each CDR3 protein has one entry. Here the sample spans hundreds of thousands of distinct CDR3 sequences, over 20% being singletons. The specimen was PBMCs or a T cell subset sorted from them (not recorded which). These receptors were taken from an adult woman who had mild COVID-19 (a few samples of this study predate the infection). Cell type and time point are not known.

The CDR3 DNA is TGTGCCAGCTCACCTGACCCCGGGGACAATGTTGAGCAGTTCTTC. This gives the protein CASSPDPGDNVEQFF. The J gene is TRBJ2-1, the V gene TRBV18; tentatively, D is TRBD1 (6 bases). Deletions cut 3 bases from V and 9 bases from J, with 18 bases between. The CDR3 consists of 15 residues. The germline gives CDR1 KGHSH, CDR2 LQKENI.

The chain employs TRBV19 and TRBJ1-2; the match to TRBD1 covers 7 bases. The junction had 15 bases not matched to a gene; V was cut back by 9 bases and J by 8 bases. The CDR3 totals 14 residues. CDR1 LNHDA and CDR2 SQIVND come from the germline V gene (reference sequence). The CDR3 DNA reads TGTGCCAGCGCAGGGGGGCAAAGGCTTGGCGGCTACACCTTC. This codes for CASAGGQRLGGYTF.